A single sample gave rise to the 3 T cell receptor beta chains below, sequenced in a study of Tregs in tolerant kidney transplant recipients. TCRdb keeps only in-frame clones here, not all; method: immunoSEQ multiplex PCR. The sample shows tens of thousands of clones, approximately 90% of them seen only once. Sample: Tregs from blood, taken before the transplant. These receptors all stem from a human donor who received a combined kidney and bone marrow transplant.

The CDR3 here is CASRLGQGVFNYGYTF. In nucleotides, the CDR3 is TGTGCCAGCAGATTAGGACAGGGGGTTTTCAACTATGGCTACACCTTC. V usage is TRBV5-5 and J usage is TRBJ1-2; 10 bases fit TRBD1. With V trimmed by 5 bases and J by 2 bases, 9 bases remained unmatched. Germline CDR1 reads SGHKS; CDR2 reads YYEKEE (reference sequence). This CDR3 spans 16 amino acids.

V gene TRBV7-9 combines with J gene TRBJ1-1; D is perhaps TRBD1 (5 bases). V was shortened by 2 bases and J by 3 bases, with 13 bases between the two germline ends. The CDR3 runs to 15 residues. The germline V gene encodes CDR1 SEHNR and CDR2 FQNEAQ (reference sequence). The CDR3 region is CASSLTGGEDTEAFF. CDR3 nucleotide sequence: TGTGCCAGCAGCTTAACTGGGGGGGAGGACACTGAAGCTTTCTTT.

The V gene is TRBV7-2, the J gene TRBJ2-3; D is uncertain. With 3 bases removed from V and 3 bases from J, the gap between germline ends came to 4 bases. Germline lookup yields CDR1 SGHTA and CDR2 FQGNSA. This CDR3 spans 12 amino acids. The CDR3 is CASSFRTDTQYF. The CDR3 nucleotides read TGTGCCAGCAGCTTTCGAACAGATACGCAGTATTTT. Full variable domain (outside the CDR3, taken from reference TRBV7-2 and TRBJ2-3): GAGVSQSPSNKVTEKGKDVELRCDPISGHTALYWYRQSLGQGLEFLIYFQGNSAPDKSGLPSDRFSAERTGGSVSTLTIQRTQQEDSAVYLCASSFRTDTQYFGPGTRLTVL.